These 29 T cell receptor beta chains were sequenced from one sample in a study of CD8 T cells in ankylosing spondylitis. Study-level findings and limits: Among TCR beta sequences, a motif of roughly 8 highly homologous variants appeared characteristic of ankylosing spondylitis blood.

TCRdb independently ran MiXCR on the 5' RACE reads; one entry per CDR3 protein. The data contain hundreds of thousands of distinct CDR3 sequences, over 15% of them singletons. These receptors lack a known antigen. What was sequenced was blood, either unsorted or a sorted T cell fraction (not recorded which). These TCRs come from a male donor with ankylosing spondylitis.

This clonotype was recorded at least ten times. The rearrangement uses TRBV6-1 and TRBJ1-1, with TRBD1 matching over 9 bases. Per germline, CDR1 MNHNS and CDR2 SASEGT. This CDR3 comprises 14 residues. The V gene end was trimmed by 5 bases and the J gene end by 2 bases; junction bases not matched to a gene: 3. CDR3: CASSTGGRNTEAFF. For the CDR3, the DNA is TGTGCCAGCAGTACAGGGGGCAGAAACACTGAAGCTTTCTTT.

This clonotype was recorded at least ten times. This sequence joins TRBV6-1 and TRBJ1-4; 7 bases fit TRBD1. The germline V gene encodes CDR1 MNHNS and CDR2 SASEGT. The trim removed 6 bases at V and 5 bases at J, leaving 12 bases unmatched. The CDR3 runs 16 residues. The CDR3 region is CASRLETGTENEKLFF. CDR3 nucleotide sequence: TGTGCCAGCAGGCTCGAGACCGGGACAGAAAATGAAAAACTGTTTTTT.

CDR3 nucleotide sequence: TGTGCCAGCACGGCGGGAGGGCCCCACGAGCAGTACTTC. It translates to CASTAGGPHEQYF. V and J are TRBV9 and TRBJ2-7; 9 bases are a match to TRBD2. Germline values: CDR1 SGDLS, CDR2 YYNGEE. Trimming removed 6 bases from V and 5 bases from J; junction bases left unmatched: 6. The CDR3 covers 13 residues.

This clonotype appeared many times. The V gene is TRBV20-1, the J gene TRBJ2-4; D is unresolved. Germline CDR1 reads DFQATT; CDR2 reads SNEGSKA (reference sequence). The CDR3 spans 13 residues. The germline V and J ends were trimmed by 4 bases and 0 bases, with 7 bases remaining between them. The CDR3 loop is CSATPRAKNIQYF. The DNA for the CDR3 is TGCAGTGCTACCCCCCGAGCCAAAAACATTCAGTACTTC.

This chain links TRBV7-6 with TRBJ1-6, with D unclear. Germline values: CDR1 SGHVS, CDR2 FNYEAQ. The germline V and J ends were trimmed by 1 base and 8 bases, with 12 bases remaining between them. This CDR3 is built from 15 residues. DNA for the CDR3: TGTGCCAGCAGCTTAGGTCGGAAGGGCTATTCACCCCTCCACTTT. It is translated as CASSLGRKGYSPLHF.

This chain connects TRBV9 to TRBJ2-2; no clear D. V dropped 0 bases and J dropped 5 bases, with 11 bases sitting between them. CDR1 and CDR2 (germline): SGDLS, YYNGEE. This CDR3 region has 15 residues. The CDR3: CASSVGLLATGELFF. The CDR3 nucleotides are TGTGCCAGCAGCGTAGGCCTTCTTGCGACCGGGGAGCTGTTTTTT.

The genes are TRBV7-2 and TRBJ1-5; D is undetermined. The CDR3 is 13 amino acids. The germline V gene has CDR1 SGHTA and CDR2 FQGNSA. Between the trimmed V and J ends, which lost 1 base and 6 bases, there was a span of 7 bases. Here the CDR3 DNA reads TGTGCCAGCAGCTTAGAGACGGGTCAGCCCCAGCATTTT. As protein: CASSLETGQPQHF.

V is TRBV6-2 or TRBV6-3 and J is TRBJ2-3; the match to TRBD2 covers 7 bases. V dropped 3 bases and J dropped 0; count of bases not matched to a gene: 6. The CDR3 has 16 residues. Germline CDR1 reads MNHEY; CDR2 reads SVGEGT. CDR3 sequence (DNA): TGTGCCAGCAGTTATGTGCTAGCGGCTAGCACAGATACGCAGTATTTT. Protein product: CASSYVLAASTDTQYF.

This clonotype was picked up many times. This chain links TRBV7-3 with TRBJ2-1, with D possibly being TRBD2 (6 bases). CDR1 and CDR2 (germline): SGHTA, FQGTGA. V was pared by 6 bases and J by 0 bases, with 15 bases between. This CDR3 has 16 amino acids. The chain's CDR3 is CASSYSGSGSYNEQFF. CDR3 in DNA: TGTGCCAGCAGTTATAGCGGATCCGGCTCCTACAATGAGCAGTTCTTC.

This clonotype was counted ten times or more. This chain links TRBV7-2 with TRBJ2-7; no reliable D call. This CDR3 contains 13 residues. The V gene lost 1 base and the J gene lost 7 bases, with 11 bases spanning the gap. Germline V gives CDR1 SGHTA, CDR2 FQGNSA. The CDR3 here is CASSLDLVREQYF. The DNA for the CDR3 is TGTGCCAGCAGCTTAGATTTGGTTAGAGAGCAGTACTTC.

This clonotype turned up a few times. The CDR3 protein is CASSLGSGTEAFF. Written as DNA, the CDR3 is TGTGCCAGCAGCTTAGGCTCCGGCACTGAAGCTTTCTTT. V gene TRBV7-9 combines with J gene TRBJ1-1; D is unclear. This CDR3 comprises 13 residues. V lost 1 base to trimming and J lost 4 bases, with 7 bases between them. In germline, CDR1 is SEHNR, CDR2 FQNEAQ (reference sequence).

The CDR3 sequence is CASSLQGANEKLFF. CDR3 bases: TGTGCCAGCAGTCTACAGGGGGCTAATGAAAAACTGTTTTTT. This rearrangement joins TRBV12-3 or TRBV12-4 to TRBJ1-4; TRBD1 matches at 8 bases. Unmatched junction bases numbered 2, after V lost 5 bases and J lost 3 bases. The CDR3 extends over 14 amino acids.

J is TRBJ2-3 and V is TRBV9; 7 bases map to TRBD2. CDR1 and CDR2 (germline): SGDLS, YYNGEE. This CDR3 is built from 16 residues. The J segment lost 1 base and the V segment lost 4 bases, leaving 9 bases of the junction unmatched. The CDR3 here is CASSPRRLAGTDTQYF. Here the CDR3 DNA reads TGTGCCAGCAGCCCTCGAAGGCTAGCGGGCACAGATACGCAGTATTTT.

This clonotype was observed a handful of times. The J gene is TRBJ2-3, the V gene TRBV6-2 or TRBV6-3; 10 bases fit TRBD1. V lost 6 bases and J lost 7; bases outside the gene matches: 4. The V gene's germline CDR1 is MNHEY and CDR2 SVGEGT. CDR3 length: 13 amino acids. The CDR3 DNA reads as TGTGCCAGCAGGACAGGGGGCATGAATACGCAGTATTTT. Translation gives CASRTGGMNTQYF.

This clonotype was picked up a small number of times. The chain has TRBV28 and TRBJ2-1, with 11 bases fitting TRBD1. CDR1 and CDR2 (germline): MDHEN, SYDVKM. The CDR3 is made up of 15 amino acids. J gave up 11 bases and V 1 base, and 7 bases lay outside the gene matches. The chain's CDR3 is CASSLLGTGGNKQFF. CDR3 sequence (DNA): TGTGCCAGCAGTTTATTGGGGACAGGGGGTAATAAGCAGTTCTTC. Supplemented by reference TRBV28 and TRBJ2-1, the full variable domain reads DVKVTQSSRYLVKRTGEKVFLECVQDMDHENMFWYRQDPGLGLRLIYFSYDVKMKEKGDIPEGYSVSREKKERFSLILESASTNQTSMYLCASSLLGTGGNKQFFGPGTRLTVL.

There are many counts of this clonotype. This chain joins TRBV5-1 and TRBJ1-4; D not certain. There are 14 residues in the CDR3. Germline CDR1 is SGHRS and CDR2 is YFSETQ. V was shortened by 5 bases and J by 8 bases, with 16 bases between the two germline ends. CDR3 in amino acids: CASRRLPEGEKLFF. The CDR3 bases are TGCGCCAGCAGGCGACTTCCCGAGGGCGAAAAACTGTTTTTT.

This clonotype was counted between two and nine times. This chain connects TRBV20-1 to TRBJ2-7; D ambiguous. Trimming shortened V by 0 bases and J by 1 base, and 19 bases separated the two germline ends. Germline V CDR1 and CDR2: DFQATT, SNEGSKA (reference sequence). This CDR3 has 17 amino acids. The CDR3 nucleotides read TGCAGTGCTAGAGACCCATCTAGTCCGGGCCGATCCTACGAGCAGTACTTC. This codes for CSARDPSSPGRSYEQYF.

There are a few counts of this clonotype. The V gene is TRBV5-1, the J gene TRBJ1-1; D gene unclear. Germline assignment: CDR1 SGHRS and CDR2 YFSETQ. This CDR3 region has 13 residues. Trimming removed 2 bases from V and 10 bases from J, with 15 bases in between. The DNA for the CDR3 is TGCGCCAGCAGCTTCGGCTCCGGTAGAGGAGCTTTCTTT. Protein product: CASSFGSGRGAFF.

The chain has TRBV9 and TRBJ2-1; possibly TRBD2 for D (6 bases). CDR1 and CDR2 from the germline V gene are SGDLS and YYNGEE. The CDR3 is 13 residues long. Between the trimmed V and J ends, which lost 0 bases and 14 bases, there was a span of 15 bases. CDR3 region: CASSVDGLSRKFF. CDR3 coding DNA: TGTGCCAGCAGCGTAGACGGACTATCAAGGAAGTTCTTC.

In this sample, this clonotype turned up a few times. The chain uses TRBV27 and TRBJ2-3, with D hard to call. The germline CDR1 and CDR2 sequences are MNHEY and SMNVEV (reference sequence). The length of the CDR3 is 11 residues. V was pared by 8 bases and J by 6 bases, with 9 bases between. DNA of the CDR3: TGTGCCAGCGGGCGGTTGGATACGCAGTATTTT. It encodes CASGRLDTQYF.

V gene TRBV10-3 combines with J gene TRBJ2-1, with TRBD2 as a possible D gene (6 bases). Germline loops: CDR1 ENHRY, CDR2 SYGVKD. Trimming shortened V by 0 bases and J by 6 bases, and 12 bases separated the two germline ends. This CDR3 is built from 15 residues. This chain's CDR3 is CAISESGTSTNEQFF. The CDR3 region has the DNA TGTGCCATCAGTGAGTCTGGTACTAGCACCAATGAGCAGTTCTTC.

The chain employs TRBV20-1 and TRBJ2-3; D may be TRBD2 (6 bases). Trimming left V 1 base short and J 2 bases short, with 10 bases between. Germline CDR1 DFQATT, CDR2 SNEGSKA (reference sequence). The CDR3 is 14 residues long. The CDR3 sequence is CSARAAGITDTQYF. The DNA of the CDR3 is TGCAGTGCTAGAGCGGCGGGAATCACAGATACGCAGTATTTT.

This clonotype has more than one count but fewer than ten. This sequence joins TRBV6-1 and TRBJ1-2; D is unclear. In germline, CDR1 is MNHNS, CDR2 SASEGT. CDR3 length: 15 amino acids. The ends were cut back, 4 bases at V and 4 bases at J, with 16 bases in the middle. The DNA of the CDR3 is TGTGCCAGCAGTGCCTTGGACGAACCTTTCTATGGCTACACCTTC. It specifies CASSALDEPFYGYTF.

The J gene is TRBJ2-3, the V gene TRBV9, with TRBD2 identical over 11 bases. The CDR3 loop spans 17 amino acids. In germline, CDR1 is SGDLS, CDR2 YYNGEE. Germline trimming cut 0 bases from V and 3 bases from J; bases unmatched to any gene: 6. The CDR3 DNA follows: TGTGCCAGCAGCGTAGCACTAGCGGGGGCGGGGACAGATACGCAGTATTTT. Encoded protein: CASSVALAGAGTDTQYF.

This clonotype has a count of ten or more. This chain joins TRBV20-1 and TRBJ2-2; D ambiguous. Deletions cut 4 bases from V and 4 bases from J, with 7 bases between. The CDR3 covers 12 residues. The V gene's germline CDR1 is DFQATT and CDR2 SNEGSKA (reference sequence). The DNA for the CDR3 is TGCAGTGCTAAAGGGCCCACCGGGGAGCTGTTTTTT. It codes for CSAKGPTGELFF.

This clonotype was seen only a few times. The chain is built from TRBV20-1 and TRBJ1-6, with 7 nucleotides matching TRBD1. Trimming took 7 bases from V and 1 from J; bases not matched to a gene: 10. The CDR3 runs to 16 residues. Germline values: CDR1 DFQATT, CDR2 SNEGSKA (reference sequence). CDR3 in amino acids: CSGRDRTASYNSPLHF. The CDR3 DNA is TGCAGTGGAAGGGACAGAACCGCTTCCTATAATTCACCCCTCCACTTT.

This chain connects TRBV28 to TRBJ2-5, with TRBD1 identical over 7 bases. Losses at the gene ends were 7 bases for V and 5 bases for J; bases not matched to a gene: 10. Germline V gene data show CDR1 as MDHEN and CDR2 as SYDVKM. This CDR3 has 14 amino acids. As DNA, the CDR3 is TGTGCCAGCACAAAAACAGGGGCCGTGGAGACCCAGTACTTC. Encoded protein: CASTKTGAVETQYF.

This clonotype was picked up many times. The chain couples TRBV4-2 to TRBJ2-1; TRBD2 is a possible D gene (6 bases). Trimming stripped 1 base from V and 10 bases from J, with 20 bases between. Germline CDR1 LGHNA, CDR2 YNFKEQ. The CDR3 has 16 residues. As DNA, the CDR3 is TGTGCCAGCAGCCAAGGACTAACGGGAGCAGTCCCAGAGCAGTTCTTC. Protein product: CASSQGLTGAVPEQFF.

This chain uses TRBV4-3 with TRBJ1-3; a possible D gene is TRBD1 (5 bases). V was cut by 3 bases and J by 0 bases, with 6 bases left in between. The CDR3 contains 14 residues. Germline loops: CDR1 LGHNA, CDR2 YSLEER. The CDR3 spells CASSQDNSGNTIYF. The DNA of the CDR3 is TGCGCCAGCAGCCAGGACAACTCTGGAAACACCATATATTTT.